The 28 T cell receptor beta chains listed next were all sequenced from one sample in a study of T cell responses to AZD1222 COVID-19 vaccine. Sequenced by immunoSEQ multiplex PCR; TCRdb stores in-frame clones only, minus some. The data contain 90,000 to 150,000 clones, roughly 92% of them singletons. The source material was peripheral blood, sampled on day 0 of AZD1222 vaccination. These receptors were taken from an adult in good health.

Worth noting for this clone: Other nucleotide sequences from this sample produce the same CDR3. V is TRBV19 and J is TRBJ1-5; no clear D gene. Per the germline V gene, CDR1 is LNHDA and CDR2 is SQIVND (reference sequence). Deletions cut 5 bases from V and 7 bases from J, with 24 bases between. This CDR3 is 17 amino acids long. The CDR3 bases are TGTGCCAGTAGTGTTTTCGACATCCCAAGTGGTGCGCAGCCCCAGCATTTT. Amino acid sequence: CASSVFDIPSGAQPQHF.

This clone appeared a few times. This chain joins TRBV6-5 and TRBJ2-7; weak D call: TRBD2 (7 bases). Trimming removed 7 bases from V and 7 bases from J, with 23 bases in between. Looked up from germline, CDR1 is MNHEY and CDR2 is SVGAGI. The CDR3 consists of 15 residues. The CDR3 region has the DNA TGTGCCAGCACCGGGGGGCAGGGAGCGGTTGGTGAGCAGTACTTC. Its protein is CASTGGQGAVGEQYF.

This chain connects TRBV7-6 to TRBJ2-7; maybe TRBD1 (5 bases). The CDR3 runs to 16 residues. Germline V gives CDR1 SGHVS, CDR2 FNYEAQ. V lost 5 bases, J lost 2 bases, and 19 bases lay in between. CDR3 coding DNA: TGTGCCAGCAGCCCACCCCCAGACAGCGAAACCTACGAGCAGTACTTC. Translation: CASSPPPDSETYEQYF. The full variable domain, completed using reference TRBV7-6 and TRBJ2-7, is GAGVSQSPRYKVTKRGQDVALRCDPISGHVSLYWYRQALGQGPEFLTYFNYEAQQDKSGLPNDRFSAERPEGSISTLTIQRTEQRDSAMYRCASSPPPDSETYEQYFGPGTRLTVT.

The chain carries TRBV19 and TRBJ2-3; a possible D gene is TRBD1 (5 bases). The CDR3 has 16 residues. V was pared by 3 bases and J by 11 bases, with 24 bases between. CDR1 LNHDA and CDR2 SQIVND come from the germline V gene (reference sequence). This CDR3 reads CASSITGSAAPVGQYF. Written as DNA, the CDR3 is TGTGCCAGTAGTATTACAGGCAGTGCGGCCCCGGTTGGGCAGTATTTT.

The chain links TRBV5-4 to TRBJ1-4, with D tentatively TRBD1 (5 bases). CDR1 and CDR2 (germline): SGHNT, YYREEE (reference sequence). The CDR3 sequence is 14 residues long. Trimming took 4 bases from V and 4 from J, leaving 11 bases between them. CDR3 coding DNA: TGTGCCAGCAGCGCAGGGTCTAGTAATGAAAAACTGTTTTTT. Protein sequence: CASSAGSSNEKLFF.

The CDR3 bases are TGTGCCAGCAGGAAACAGGGAAACACTGAAGCTTTCTTT. Residues: CASRKQGNTEAFF. V is TRBV12-3 or TRBV12-4 and J is TRBJ1-1, with D maybe TRBD1 (6 bases). This CDR3 is built from 13 residues. Deletions cut 6 bases from V and 2 bases from J, with 10 bases between.

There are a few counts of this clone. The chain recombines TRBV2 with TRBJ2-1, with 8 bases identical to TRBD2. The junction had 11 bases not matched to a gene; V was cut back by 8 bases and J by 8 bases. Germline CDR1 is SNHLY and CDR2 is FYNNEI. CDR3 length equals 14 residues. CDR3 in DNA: TGTGCCAGCGATCAGAAGCGGGGGAGCGATGAGCAGTTCTTC. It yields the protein CASDQKRGSDEQFF.

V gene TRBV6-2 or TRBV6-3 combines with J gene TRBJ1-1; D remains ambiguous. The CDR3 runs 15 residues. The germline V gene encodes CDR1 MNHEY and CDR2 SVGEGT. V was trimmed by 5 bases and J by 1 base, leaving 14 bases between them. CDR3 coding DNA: TGTGCCAGCAGTAGCCCGAGCAGCCCGAACACTGAAGCTTTCTTT. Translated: CASSSPSSPNTEAFF.

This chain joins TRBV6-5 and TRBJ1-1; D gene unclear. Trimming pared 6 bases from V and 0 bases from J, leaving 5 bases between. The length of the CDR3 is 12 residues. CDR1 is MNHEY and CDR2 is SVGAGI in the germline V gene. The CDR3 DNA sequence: TGTGCCAGCAGCACTATGAACACTGAAGCTTTCTTT. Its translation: CASSTMNTEAFF.

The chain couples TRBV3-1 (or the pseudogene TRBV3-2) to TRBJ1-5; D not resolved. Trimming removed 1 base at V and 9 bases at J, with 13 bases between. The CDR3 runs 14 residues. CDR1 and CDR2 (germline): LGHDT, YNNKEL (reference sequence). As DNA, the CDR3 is TGTGCCAGCAGCCAAGCATCGGGAGCGAGGCCCCAGCATTTT. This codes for CASSQASGARPQHF.

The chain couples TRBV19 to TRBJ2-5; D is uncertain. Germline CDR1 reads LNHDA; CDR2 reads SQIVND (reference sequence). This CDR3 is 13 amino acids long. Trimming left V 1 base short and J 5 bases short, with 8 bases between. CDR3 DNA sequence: TGTGCCAGTAGTATAGTCAGGTGGGAGACCCAGTACTTC. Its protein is CASSIVRWETQYF.

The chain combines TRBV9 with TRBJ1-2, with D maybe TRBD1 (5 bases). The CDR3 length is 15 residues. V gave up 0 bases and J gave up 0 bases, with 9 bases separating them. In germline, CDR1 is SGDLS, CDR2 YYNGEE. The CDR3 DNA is TGTGCCAGCAGCGTAGGACAGAATACTAACTATGGCTACACCTTC. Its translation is CASSVGQNTNYGYTF.

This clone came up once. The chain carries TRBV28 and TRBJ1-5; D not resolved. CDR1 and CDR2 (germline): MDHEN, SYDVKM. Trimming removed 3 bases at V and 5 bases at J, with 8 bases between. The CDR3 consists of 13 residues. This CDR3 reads CASSLRPDQPQHF. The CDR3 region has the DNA TGTGCCAGCAGTTTGCGGCCCGATCAGCCCCAGCATTTT.

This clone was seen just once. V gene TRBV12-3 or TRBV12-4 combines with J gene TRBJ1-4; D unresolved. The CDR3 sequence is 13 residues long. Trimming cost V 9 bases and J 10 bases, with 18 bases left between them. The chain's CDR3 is CASKESPMGKLFF. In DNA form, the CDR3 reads TGTGCCAGTAAGGAGTCTCCCATGGGAAAACTGTTTTTT.

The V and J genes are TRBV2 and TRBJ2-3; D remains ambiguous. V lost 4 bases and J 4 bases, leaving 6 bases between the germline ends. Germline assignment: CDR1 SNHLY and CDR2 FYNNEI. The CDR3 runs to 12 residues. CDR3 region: CASSAGPDTQYF. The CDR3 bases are TGTGCCAGCAGTGCCGGACCAGATACGCAGTATTTT.

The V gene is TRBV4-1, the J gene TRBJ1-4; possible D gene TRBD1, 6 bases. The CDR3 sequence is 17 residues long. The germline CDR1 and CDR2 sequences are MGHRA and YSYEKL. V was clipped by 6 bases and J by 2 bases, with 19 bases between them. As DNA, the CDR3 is TGCGCCAGCAGTCGGGACATAAGGGTAACGACTAATGAAAAACTGTTTTTT. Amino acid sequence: CASSRDIRVTTNEKLFF.

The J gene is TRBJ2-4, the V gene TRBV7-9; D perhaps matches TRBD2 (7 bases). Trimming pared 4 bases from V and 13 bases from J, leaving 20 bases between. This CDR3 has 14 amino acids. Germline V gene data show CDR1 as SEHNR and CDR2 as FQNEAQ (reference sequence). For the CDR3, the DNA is TGTGCCAGCAGCTGGGGTAGCGCGGGGGCTATCCAGTACTTC. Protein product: CASSWGSAGAIQYF.

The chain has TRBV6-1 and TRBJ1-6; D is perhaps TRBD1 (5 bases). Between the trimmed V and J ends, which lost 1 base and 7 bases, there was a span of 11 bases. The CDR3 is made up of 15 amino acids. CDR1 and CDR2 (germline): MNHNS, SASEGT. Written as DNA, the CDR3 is TGTGCCAGCAGTGAAGGAGGACAAGTCAATTCACCCCTCCACTTT. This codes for CASSEGGQVNSPLHF.

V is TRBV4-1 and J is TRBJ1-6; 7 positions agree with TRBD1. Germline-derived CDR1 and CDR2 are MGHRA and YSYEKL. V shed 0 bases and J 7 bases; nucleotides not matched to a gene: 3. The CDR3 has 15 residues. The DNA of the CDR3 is TGCGCCAGCAGCCAAGAAAACAGGGGCAATTCACCCCTCCACTTT. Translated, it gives CASSQENRGNSPLHF.

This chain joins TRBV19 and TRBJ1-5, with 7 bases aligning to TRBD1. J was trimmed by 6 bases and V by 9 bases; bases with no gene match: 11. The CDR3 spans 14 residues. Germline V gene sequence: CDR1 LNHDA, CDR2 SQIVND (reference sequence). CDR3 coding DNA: TGTGCCAGGACAGGGCCACGCGCCAGTCAGCCCCAGCATTTT. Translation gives CARTGPRASQPQHF.

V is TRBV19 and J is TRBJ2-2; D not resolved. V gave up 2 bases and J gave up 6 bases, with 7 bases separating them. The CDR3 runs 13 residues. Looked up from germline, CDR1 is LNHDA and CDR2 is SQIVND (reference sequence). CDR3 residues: CASSIPGAGELFF. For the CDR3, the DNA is TGTGCCAGTAGTATACCGGGTGCCGGGGAGCTGTTTTTT.

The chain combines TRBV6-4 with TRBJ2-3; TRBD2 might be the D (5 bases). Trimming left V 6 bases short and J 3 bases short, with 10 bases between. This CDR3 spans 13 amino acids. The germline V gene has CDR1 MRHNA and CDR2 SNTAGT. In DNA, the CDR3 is TGTGCCAGCAGGGGGTCGGGAACAGATACGCAGTATTTT. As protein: CASRGSGTDTQYF.

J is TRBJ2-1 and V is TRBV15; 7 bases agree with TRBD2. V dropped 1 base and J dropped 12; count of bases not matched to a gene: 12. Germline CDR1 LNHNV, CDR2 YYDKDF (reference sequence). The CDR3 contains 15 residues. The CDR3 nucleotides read TGTGCCACCAGCAGAGTCACCGGGACTACTATCCGGCAGTTCTTC. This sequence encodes CATSRVTGTTIRQFF.

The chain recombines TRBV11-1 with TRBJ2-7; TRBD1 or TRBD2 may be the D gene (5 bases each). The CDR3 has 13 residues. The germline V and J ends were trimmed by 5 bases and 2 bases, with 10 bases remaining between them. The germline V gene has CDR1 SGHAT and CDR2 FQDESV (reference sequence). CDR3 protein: CASSRDPAYEQYF. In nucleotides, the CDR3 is TGTGCCAGCAGCCGGGACCCAGCCTACGAGCAGTACTTC.

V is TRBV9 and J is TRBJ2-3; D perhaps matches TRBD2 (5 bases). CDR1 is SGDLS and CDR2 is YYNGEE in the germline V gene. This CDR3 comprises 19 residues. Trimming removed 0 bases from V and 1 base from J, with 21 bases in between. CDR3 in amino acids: CASSVALPTGIFGTDTQYF. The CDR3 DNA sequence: TGTGCCAGCAGCGTAGCTCTCCCCACGGGGATCTTTGGCACAGATACGCAGTATTTT.

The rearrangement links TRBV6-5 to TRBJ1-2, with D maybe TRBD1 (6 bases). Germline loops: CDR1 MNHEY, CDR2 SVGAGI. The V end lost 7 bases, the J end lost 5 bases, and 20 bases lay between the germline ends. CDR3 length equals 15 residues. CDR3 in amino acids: CASTNGGGLYYGYTF. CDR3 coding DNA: TGTGCCAGCACCAACGGGGGGGGGCTATATTATGGCTACACCTTC.

In DNA form, the CDR3 reads TGTGCCTGGAGAGAGGGACAGCCCAATCAGCCCCAGCATTTT. Residues: CAWREGQPNQPQHF. The rearrangement links TRBV30 to TRBJ1-5; TRBD1 matches at 7 bases. CDR1 and CDR2 from the germline V gene are GTSNPN and SVGIG (reference sequence). Germline trimming cut 3 bases from V and 3 bases from J; bases unmatched to any gene: 5. The CDR3 is made up of 14 amino acids.

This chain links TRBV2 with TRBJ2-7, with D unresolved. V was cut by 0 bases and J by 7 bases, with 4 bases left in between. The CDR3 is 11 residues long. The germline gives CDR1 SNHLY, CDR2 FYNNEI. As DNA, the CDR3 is TGTGCCAGCAGTGAAGCTCGGGAGCAGTACTTC. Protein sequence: CASSEAREQYF. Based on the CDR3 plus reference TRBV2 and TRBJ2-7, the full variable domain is EPEVTQTPSHQVTQMGQEVILRCVPISNHLYFYWYRQILGQKVEFLVSFYNNEISEKSEIFDDQFSVERPDGSNFTLKIRSTKLEDSAMYFCASSEAREQYFGPGTRLTVT.